This TCR beta chain appears in the sequencing data of a study of cytomegalovirus exposure and HLA in healthy donors. The primer mix had 60 Vbeta and 13 Jbeta primers. Method: immunoSEQ multiplex PCR; TCRdb's copy keeps in-frame clones and lacks some. The table lists more than 95,000 clones, roughly a tenth of them singletons. CDR1 and CDR2 (germline): ENHRY, SYGVKD. V was cut by 4 bases and J by 0 bases, with 9 bases left in between. This CDR3 comprises 15 residues. The TCR was taken from a man aged 40-49 years in good health and CMV-seropositive. The V gene is TRBV10-3, the J gene TRBJ1-4; TRBD1 is a possible D gene (6 bases). Specimen: PBMCs. The CDR3 bases are TGTGCCATCAGTGGCGACAGGACAACTAATGAAAAACTGTTTTTT. It encodes CAISGDRTTNEKLFF.